A single sample is the source of the 24 T cell receptor beta chains below, sequenced in a study of beta chain features in type 1 diabetes. Every isolated RNA sample was fully reverse transcribed, so sequencing captured expressed TCRB transcripts. Using immunoSEQ multiplex PCR, the repertoire was profiled, and TCRdb retains in-frame clones only, with some absent. This table has a few hundred thousand clones, about 15% appearing once. The sample comprised naive CD4+ T cells from blood. These receptor sequences come from a woman under 30 in good health.

The table lists this clone with a few counts. The chain uses TRBV29-1 and TRBJ1-5; 7 nucleotides match TRBD1. Germline V gene lookup returns CDR1 SQVTM and CDR2 ANQGSEA. V dropped 4 bases and J dropped 7; count of bases not matched to a gene: 10. The CDR3 is made up of 14 amino acids. The CDR3 sequence: CSVVPTGEGQPQHF. The CDR3 region has the DNA TGCAGCGTTGTCCCCACAGGGGAAGGCCAGCCCCAGCATTTT.

The chain recombines TRBV18 with TRBJ1-5; D uncertain. The CDR3 runs to 14 residues. V was trimmed by 1 base and J by 1 base, leaving 5 bases between them. Per the germline V gene, CDR1 is KGHSH and CDR2 is LQKENI. The CDR3 loop reads CASSPRLSNQPQHF. CDR3 coding DNA: TGTGCCAGCTCACCACGACTAAGCAATCAGCCCCAGCATTTT.

This clone was seen more than once but under ten times. V gene TRBV25-1 combines with J gene TRBJ2-6, with D perhaps TRBD2 (5 bases). Germline CDR1 MGHDK, CDR2 SYGVNS. Trimming took 2 bases from V and 0 from J, leaving 14 bases between them. The CDR3 runs 18 residues. CDR3 region: CASSERGSSNSGANVLTF. The DNA for the CDR3 is TGTGCCAGCAGTGAAAGAGGGTCTTCCAACTCTGGGGCCAACGTCCTGACTTTC.

The chain uses TRBV10-3 and TRBJ2-3, with D perhaps matching TRBD2 (8 bases). The CDR3 is 18 residues long. Trimming removed 4 bases from V and 4 bases from J, with 24 bases in between. The germline V gene encodes CDR1 ENHRY and CDR2 SYGVKD. The CDR3 DNA sequence: TGTGCCATCAGTGGGGCGGCTACTAGCGGACAGGTCCCAGATACGCAGTATTTT. It specifies CAISGAATSGQVPDTQYF.

This clone has a handful of counts. V gene TRBV6-5 combines with J gene TRBJ1-2; the match to TRBD1 covers 10 bases. Germline V gene lookup returns CDR1 MNHEY and CDR2 SVGAGI. With V trimmed by 7 bases and J by 6 bases, 8 bases remained unmatched. The CDR3 sequence is 14 residues long. DNA for the CDR3: TGTGCCAGCACTGGACAGGGGGTGTTTCATGGCTACACCTTC. Amino acid sequence: CASTGQGVFHGYTF.

This clone appeared a few times. CDR3 DNA: TGCGCCAGCAGCCAAGACCCAAACAGGTCCAGTCGGGAAAAACTGTTTTTT. Protein product: CASSQDPNRSSREKLFF. This chain uses TRBV4-3 with TRBJ1-4, with D possibly matching TRBD1 (5 bases). V dropped 0 bases and J dropped 8 bases, with 19 bases sitting between them. Looked up from germline, CDR1 is LGHNA and CDR2 is YSLEER. This CDR3 contains 17 residues.

A note on this clone: Other nucleotide sequences in the sample specify the same CDR3. The V and J genes are TRBV6-5 and TRBJ2-7, with 10 bases aligning to TRBD1. The CDR3 has 13 residues. Losses at the gene ends were 6 bases for V and 3 bases for J; bases not matched to a gene: 2. CDR1 is MNHEY and CDR2 is SVGAGI in the germline V gene. The CDR3, as DNA: TGTGCCAGCAGCAGGGACAGGGGCTACGAGCAGTACTTC. Its protein product is CASSRDRGYEQYF.

This clone was seen only a few times. The gene calls are TRBV7-2 and TRBJ2-2; 7 bases agree with TRBD1. The germline CDR1 and CDR2 sequences are SGHTA and FQGNSA. With V trimmed by 6 bases and J by 8 bases, 9 bases remained unmatched. The CDR3 consists of 14 residues. The DNA of the CDR3 is TGTGCCAGCAGAGCGACAGGGCTTGCGGGGGAGCTGTTTTTT. It yields the protein CASRATGLAGELFF.

The genes are TRBV5-1 and TRBJ2-7; no firm D call. From germline, CDR1 is SGHRS and CDR2 YFSETQ. Trimming left V 0 bases short and J 2 bases short, with 9 bases between. This CDR3 comprises 14 residues. The CDR3 is CASSLVVDTYEQYF. In DNA form, the CDR3 reads TGCGCCAGCAGCTTGGTGGTAGATACCTACGAGCAGTACTTC. Using reference TRBV5-1 and TRBJ2-7 for the parts outside the CDR3, the full variable domain is KAGVTQTPRYLIKTRGQQVTLSCSPISGHRSVSWYQQTPGQGLQFLFEYFSETQRNKGNFPGRFSGRQFSNSRSEMNVSTLELGDSALYLCASSLVVDTYEQYFGPGTRLTVT.

This clone showed up just a few times. The rearrangement uses TRBV27 and TRBJ2-1; no definite D call. CDR3 length: 16 residues. V was shortened by 0 bases and J by 4 bases, with 13 bases between the two germline ends. Germline V lookup: CDR1 MNHEY, CDR2 SMNVEV (reference sequence). Here the CDR3 DNA reads TGTGCCAGCAGTTTATCCCGAGGAATGGCATACAATGAGCAGTTCTTC. The encoded protein is CASSLSRGMAYNEQFF.

A few counts support this clone. V is TRBV19 and J is TRBJ1-5; no definite D call. Per germline, CDR1 LNHDA and CDR2 SQIVND (reference sequence). This CDR3 has 14 amino acids. Trimming left V 8 bases short and J 1 base short, with 12 bases between. In DNA, the CDR3 is TGTGCCAGTTTGCCCGGGTTAAGCAATCAGCCCCAGCATTTT. Translation gives CASLPGLSNQPQHF.

This rearrangement joins TRBV5-4 to TRBJ2-2; 11 bases match TRBD2. The CDR3 has 15 amino acids. V was clipped by 4 bases and J by 5 bases; unmatched bases: 4. Germline assignment: CDR1 SGHNT and CDR2 YYREEE (reference sequence). CDR3 protein: CASSTLAGGTGELFF. CDR3 bases: TGTGCCAGCAGCACCCTAGCGGGAGGAACCGGGGAGCTGTTTTTT.

This clone has just a few counts. In DNA, the CDR3 is TGTGCCAGCAGCCTTAGCGGGTTCTCGCACAATGAGCAGTTCTTC. This gives the protein CASSLSGFSHNEQFF. V and J are TRBV14 and TRBJ2-1; 7 positions match TRBD2. After removal of 4 bases from V and 5 bases from J, the junction contained 8 bases not matched to a gene. CDR1 is SGHDN and CDR2 is FVKESK in the germline V gene. The CDR3 runs 15 residues.

The chain has TRBV7-2 and TRBJ1-4; 11 bases are a match to TRBD1. V lost 6 bases to trimming and J lost 7 bases; unmatched junction nucleotides: 10. Per the germline V gene, CDR1 is SGHTA and CDR2 is FQGNSA. CDR3 size: 16 residues. The CDR3 spells CASRHLLGQGVEKLFF. Here the CDR3 DNA reads TGTGCCAGCAGGCACCTTCTGGGACAGGGGGTTGAAAAACTGTTTTTT. Full variable domain (outside the CDR3, taken from reference TRBV7-2 and TRBJ1-4): GAGVSQSPSNKVTEKGKDVELRCDPISGHTALYWYRQSLGQGLEFLIYFQGNSAPDKSGLPSDRFSAERTGGSVSTLTIQRTQQEDSAVYLCASRHLLGQGVEKLFFGSGTQLSVL.

The rearrangement uses TRBV5-6 and TRBJ1-1, with D unclear. V was trimmed by 0 bases and J by 5 bases, leaving 11 bases between them. This CDR3 is 14 amino acids long. The germline CDR1 and CDR2 sequences are SGHDT and YYEEEE. For the CDR3, the DNA is TGTGCCAGCAGCTTGGCCCATGGAGGGACTGAAGCTTTCTTT. Translating it yields CASSLAHGGTEAFF. The full variable domain, completed using reference TRBV5-6 and TRBJ1-1, is DAGVTQSPTHLIKTRGQQVTLRCSPKSGHDTVSWYQQALGQGPQFIFQYYEEEERQRGNFPDRFSGHQFPNYSSELNVNALLLGDSALYLCASSLAHGGTEAFFGQGTRLTVV.

This chain connects TRBV5-4 to TRBJ1-5; D may be TRBD1 (5 bases). This CDR3 is built from 14 residues. From germline, CDR1 is SGHNT and CDR2 YYREEE (reference sequence). The ends were cut back, 1 base at V and 4 bases at J, with 9 bases in the middle. CDR3 in amino acids: CASSLKGMNQPQHF. The DNA for the CDR3 is TGTGCCAGCAGCTTGAAGGGGATGAATCAGCCCCAGCATTTT.

The rearrangement links TRBV15 to TRBJ2-7; 9 bases line up with TRBD2. CDR3 length: 15 residues. The J segment lost 2 bases and the V segment lost 3 bases, leaving 5 bases of the junction unmatched. Germline V gene data show CDR1 as LNHNV and CDR2 as YYDKDF (reference sequence). CDR3 sequence reads: CATSSSSGRAYEQYF. In DNA form, the CDR3 reads TGTGCCACCAGCAGTAGTAGCGGGAGAGCCTACGAGCAGTACTTC.

This clone has a handful of counts. The rearrangement uses TRBV9 and TRBJ2-5; TRBD2 matches at 10 bases. V lost 1 base to trimming and J lost 5 bases; unmatched junction nucleotides: 8. The CDR3 has 16 residues. The germline V gene has CDR1 SGDLS and CDR2 YYNGEE. This chain's CDR3 is CASSVTVAGGLETQYF. CDR3 coding DNA: TGTGCCAGCAGCGTAACGGTAGCGGGAGGCTTGGAGACCCAGTACTTC. Filled out from reference TRBV9 and TRBJ2-5, the complete variable domain reads DSGVTQTPKHLITATGQRVTLRCSPRSGDLSVYWYQQSLDQGLQFLIQYYNGEERAKGNILERFSAQQFPDLHSELNLSSLELGDSALYFCASSVTVAGGLETQYFGPGTRLLVL.

This clone has a handful of counts. The V gene is TRBV28, the J gene TRBJ1-1, with D hard to call. This CDR3 comprises 12 residues. Germline V gene data show CDR1 as MDHEN and CDR2 as SYDVKM. With 6 bases removed from V and 5 bases from J, the gap between germline ends came to 10 bases. The CDR3 loop is CASRFSPTEAFF. DNA of the CDR3: TGTGCCAGCAGGTTTAGCCCGACTGAAGCTTTCTTT.

The V gene is TRBV30, the J gene TRBJ2-3; a weak D match, TRBD2 (6 bases). The V gene's germline CDR1 is GTSNPN and CDR2 SVGIG (reference sequence). The CDR3 covers 11 residues. The CDR3 spells CGFRRGSTQYF. The CDR3 DNA is TGTGGGTTTAGACGGGGGTCGACGCAGTATTTT.

J is TRBJ2-2 and V is TRBV7-9; no clear D gene. This CDR3 spans 12 amino acids. CDR1 and CDR2 from the germline V gene are SEHNR and FQNEAQ (reference sequence). The V gene lost 4 bases and the J gene lost 3 bases, with 3 bases spanning the gap. Written as DNA, the CDR3 is TGTGCCAGCAGCTCTGACACCGGGGAGCTGTTTTTT. Amino acids: CASSSDTGELFF.

The chain has TRBV7-9 and TRBJ2-7; 12 nucleotides match TRBD1. This CDR3 has 14 amino acids. Germline values: CDR1 SEHNR, CDR2 FQNEAQ (reference sequence). Unmatched junction bases numbered 7, after V lost 5 bases and J lost 8 bases. The CDR3 nucleotides read TGTGCCAGCAGCACGGGACAGGGGGCTACGAAGCAGTACTTC. It yields the protein CASSTGQGATKQYF.

In this sample, this clone turned up a few times. The chain carries TRBV5-6 and TRBJ2-2, with 7 positions matching TRBD1. Trimming cost V 7 bases and J 3 bases; bases outside gene matches: 3. Germline values: CDR1 SGHDT, CDR2 YYEEEE. CDR3 length: 13 residues. CDR3 coding DNA: TGTGCCAGCGAGGACAGGTACACCGGGGAGCTGTTTTTT. Encoded protein: CASEDRYTGELFF.

The sample holds a few counts of this clone. The J gene is TRBJ1-1, the V gene TRBV29-1; tentatively, D is TRBD1 (6 bases). The CDR3 runs to 15 residues. With 6 bases removed from V and 0 bases from J, the gap between germline ends came to 17 bases. In germline, CDR1 is SQVTM, CDR2 ANQGSEA. The chain's CDR3 is CSVVTPTGLNTEAFF. CDR3 DNA sequence: TGCAGCGTGGTGACCCCGACAGGCCTGAACACTGAAGCTTTCTTT.